This is a list of T cell receptor beta chains from one sample in a study of beta chain features in type 1 diabetes. TCRdb's table, derived via immunoSEQ multiplex PCR, lists solely in-frame clones and lacks some. The top ten clones hold roughly 0.44% of a sample with 300,000 to 350,000 clones, 7.5% to 9% of them seen once. Sequencing was carried out using central memory CD4+ T cells from blood. Source of these receptors: a woman in her late teens or twenties in good health. CDR3s include the opening cysteine and the closing phenylalanine or tryptophan. D genes are given only for firm matches. Part of the rows lack a size; the others show once, few, many or a class for expanded clones.

CDR3aa	CDR3nt	d_gene	v_gene	j_gene	abundance
CASSPRGNMNTGELFF	TGTGCCAGCAGCCCCCGGGGGAACATGAACACCGGGGAGCTGTTTTTT	-	TRBV7-6	TRBJ2-2	few
CASSLGQGKTEAFF	TGTGCCAGCAGCTTGGGACAGGGGAAAACTGAAGCTTTCTTT	TRBD1	TRBV7-2	TRBJ1-1	-
CASSRDRGYGYTF	TGTGCCAGCAGCCGGGACAGGGGATATGGCTACACCTTC	TRBD1	TRBV27	TRBJ1-2	-
CASSTGQGTYEQYF	TGTGCCAGCAGTACGGGACAGGGGACCTACGAGCAGTACTTC	TRBD1	TRBV6-6	TRBJ2-7	many
CASSQLLVGEGSNEQFF	TGCGCCAGCAGCCAATTGTTGGTCGGGGAGGGAAGCAATGAGCAGTTCTTC	TRBD2	TRBV4-1	TRBJ2-1	-
CASSYLGETGELFF	TGTGCCAGCAGCTACCTGGGGGAGACCGGGGAGCTGTTTTTT	-	TRBV7-8	TRBJ2-2	-
CASSLGSYEQYF	TGTGCCAGCAGCTTAGGCAGCTACGAGCAGTACTTC	-	TRBV7-9	TRBJ2-7	-
CASTPTNTGELFF	TGTGCCAGCACCCCCACGAACACCGGGGAGCTGTTTTTT	-	TRBV27	TRBJ2-2	-
CASSAGTRVPGELFF	TGTGCCAGCAGCGCTGGGACTAGGGTCCCCGGGGAGCTGTTTTTT	TRBD2	TRBV7-3	TRBJ2-2	many
CASRQTTRWGNPNTGELFF	TGTGCCAGCAGGCAAACCACTCGATGGGGTAACCCGAACACCGGGGAGCTGTTTTTT	-	TRBV27	TRBJ2-2	-
CASRRSGNTIYF	TGTGCCAGCAGGAGATCTGGAAACACCATATATTTT	-	TRBV2	TRBJ1-3	few
CASSLGTGNNQPQHF	TGTGCCAGCAGTTTGGGGACAGGGAACAATCAGCCCCAGCATTTT	TRBD1	TRBV6-5	TRBJ1-5	few
CASSGGQGGYEQYF	TGTGCCAGCAGCGGAGGACAGGGAGGATACGAGCAGTACTTC	TRBD1	TRBV9	TRBJ2-7	few
CASSSGRWGNQPQHF	TGTGCCAGCAGTTCGGGACGCTGGGGCAATCAGCCCCAGCATTTT	-	TRBV28	TRBJ1-5	-
CASSLSARGETQYF	TGTGCCAGCAGTTTATCGGCGAGGGGGGAGACCCAGTACTTC	-	TRBV27	TRBJ2-5	once
CSVGHGSGVRNTDTQYF	TGCAGCGTTGGTCATGGGAGTGGGGTACGAAACACAGATACGCAGTATTTT	-	TRBV29-1	TRBJ2-3	-
CATRGTGGGLDTEAFF	TGTGCCACCAGAGGGACAGGGGGCGGGTTAGACACTGAAGCTTTCTTT	TRBD1	TRBV10-3	TRBJ1-1	-
CASSYQLPATGTEAFF	TGTGCCAGCAGTTACCAACTGCCTGCTACTGGGACTGAAGCTTTCTTT	-	TRBV6-5	TRBJ1-1	-
CAIREGGSPGELFF	TGTGCCATCCGGGAGGGAGGAAGCCCCGGGGAGCTGTTTTTT	TRBD2	TRBV10-3	TRBJ2-2	-
CAISESGGNTEAFF	TGTGCCATCAGTGAGAGCGGGGGGAACACTGAAGCTTTCTTT	-	TRBV10-3	TRBJ1-1	many
CASSIRDTKIYGYTF	TGTGCCAGCAGCATAAGGGACACGAAGATCTATGGCTACACCTTC	-	TRBV9	TRBJ1-2	-
CASSLLGLNTEAFF	TGTGCCAGCAGCCTACTAGGGTTGAACACTGAAGCTTTCTTT	-	TRBV5-6	TRBJ1-1	-
CASSYGKSSYNEQFF	TGTGCCAGCAGTTATGGGAAGAGCTCCTACAATGAGCAGTTCTTC	-	TRBV28	TRBJ2-1	-
CSVDGWFSTDTQYF	TGCAGCGTTGATGGTTGGTTTAGCACAGATACGCAGTATTTT	-	TRBV29-1	TRBJ2-3	-
CSVRLESFFGEQFF	TGCAGCGTGAGACTAGAGTCATTTTTTGGTGAGCAGTTCTTC	-	TRBV29-1	TRBJ2-1	few
CASSISGPTDTQYF	TGTGCCAGTAGTATTTCGGGGCCCACAGATACGCAGTATTTT	-	TRBV19	TRBJ2-3	few
CASSGDLLTGELFF	TGCGCCAGCAGCGGGGACTTGCTCACCGGGGAGCTGTTTTTT	-	TRBV5-1	TRBJ2-2	few
CASSFGLGGRNEQFF	TGTGCCAGCAGTTTCGGACTTGGGGGTCGCAATGAGCAGTTCTTC	-	TRBV27	TRBJ2-1	-
CASSMTSGAKNIQYF	TGTGCCAGCAGCATGACTAGCGGGGCCAAAAACATTCAGTACTTC	TRBD2	TRBV7-9	TRBJ2-4	-
CASRTSGQNYGYTF	TGTGCCAGTAGAACTTCGGGACAGAACTATGGCTACACCTTC	TRBD1	TRBV19	TRBJ1-2	-
CASSPRASGYNEQFF	TGTGCCAGCAGCCCCCGGGCTAGCGGCTACAATGAGCAGTTCTTC	TRBD2	TRBV7-2	TRBJ2-1	-
CASSSSAGVGEQYF	TGTGCCAGCAGCTCCTCGGCAGGGGTGGGCGAGCAGTACTTC	-	TRBV7-3	TRBJ2-7	-
CASSARTAGGETQYF	TGTGCCAGCAGTGCTCGGACTGCCGGGGGGGAGACCCAGTACTTC	TRBD2	TRBV28	TRBJ2-5	few
CATLGQSNTIYF	TGTGCCACGCTAGGACAGAGCAACACCATATATTTT	-	TRBV6-5	TRBJ1-3	-
CASSSWSRGTDTQYF	TGTGCCAGCAGTTCCTGGTCCCGGGGGACAGATACGCAGTATTTT	-	TRBV25-1	TRBJ2-3	-
CASSPTSWNTGELFF	TGTGCCAGCAGCCCGACTAGCTGGAACACCGGGGAGCTGTTTTTT	TRBD2	TRBV7-6	TRBJ2-2	-
CASSSIPGTTYNEQFF	TGCGCCAGCAGCTCGATACCCGGGACAACCTACAATGAGCAGTTCTTC	-	TRBV5-1	TRBJ2-1	few
CASSPTTSNEQFF	TGTGCCAGCTCACCGACTACGAGCAATGAGCAGTTCTTC	-	TRBV18	TRBJ2-1	many
CASSLRQGGYEQYF	TGTGCCAGCAGTTTAAGACAGGGGGGCTACGAGCAGTACTTC	TRBD1	TRBV27	TRBJ2-7	-
CASSLFGTSGSQTGELFF	TGTGCCAGCAGCTTATTTGGGACTAGCGGGAGCCAGACCGGGGAGCTGTTTTTT	TRBD2	TRBV7-6	TRBJ2-2	few
CATSSWGGGQFF	TGTGCCACCAGCAGCTGGGGGGGAGGGCAGTTCTTC	TRBD2	TRBV15	TRBJ2-1	-
CASSQVRREGIWDEQFF	TGCGCCAGCAGCCAAGTAAGGCGGGAGGGGATTTGGGATGAGCAGTTCTTC	TRBD2	TRBV4-3	TRBJ2-1	few
CASSLLGLPQETQYF	TGCGCCAGCAGCTTGTTGGGCCTGCCCCAAGAGACCCAGTACTTC	-	TRBV5-1	TRBJ2-5	-
CASSTTDRRGNEQFF	TGTGCCAGCAGTACTACGGACAGGCGAGGCAATGAGCAGTTCTTC	TRBD1	TRBV6-5	TRBJ2-1	few
CASSGNRLAGAKDTQYF	TGTGCCAGCAGTGGAAATCGACTAGCGGGAGCTAAAGATACGCAGTATTTT	TRBD2	TRBV2	TRBJ2-3	few
CASSFLPGQGPPVLNF	TGTGCCAGCAGCTTTCTGCCGGGACAGGGACCACCAGTTCTGAACTTC	TRBD1	TRBV14	TRBJ2-5	few
CASSFRQRNQPQHF	TGTGCCAGCAGCTTCCGACAGCGCAATCAGCCCCAGCATTTT	-	TRBV5-6	TRBJ1-5	few
CAISESRLAGEETQYF	TGTGCCATCAGTGAGTCTAGGCTAGCGGGAGAAGAGACCCAGTACTTC	TRBD2	TRBV10-3	TRBJ2-5	-
CASSVAPVGHEQYF	TGTGCCAGCAGCGTAGCTCCAGTTGGCCACGAGCAGTACTTC	-	TRBV9	TRBJ2-7	few
CASSVNGREETQYF	TGTGCCAGCAGCGTAAACGGACGGGAAGAGACCCAGTACTTC	-	TRBV9	TRBJ2-5	few
CASSLGTSGGGNEQFF	TGCGCCAGCAGCTTGGGGACTAGCGGAGGTGGGAATGAGCAGTTCTTC	TRBD2	TRBV5-1	TRBJ2-1	few
CASRGGQGGYEQFF	TGTGCCAGCAGAGGGGGACAGGGAGGGTATGAGCAGTTCTTC	TRBD1	TRBV6-5	TRBJ2-1	many
CASSVALLGGEQYF	TGTGCCAGCAGCGTAGCTCTTCTCGGGGGCGAGCAGTACTTC	-	TRBV9	TRBJ2-7	-
CASRPSYRGVGRSYEQYF	TGTGCCAGCAGACCCTCCTATCGAGGAGTCGGGCGCTCCTACGAGCAGTACTTC	-	TRBV27	TRBJ2-7	-